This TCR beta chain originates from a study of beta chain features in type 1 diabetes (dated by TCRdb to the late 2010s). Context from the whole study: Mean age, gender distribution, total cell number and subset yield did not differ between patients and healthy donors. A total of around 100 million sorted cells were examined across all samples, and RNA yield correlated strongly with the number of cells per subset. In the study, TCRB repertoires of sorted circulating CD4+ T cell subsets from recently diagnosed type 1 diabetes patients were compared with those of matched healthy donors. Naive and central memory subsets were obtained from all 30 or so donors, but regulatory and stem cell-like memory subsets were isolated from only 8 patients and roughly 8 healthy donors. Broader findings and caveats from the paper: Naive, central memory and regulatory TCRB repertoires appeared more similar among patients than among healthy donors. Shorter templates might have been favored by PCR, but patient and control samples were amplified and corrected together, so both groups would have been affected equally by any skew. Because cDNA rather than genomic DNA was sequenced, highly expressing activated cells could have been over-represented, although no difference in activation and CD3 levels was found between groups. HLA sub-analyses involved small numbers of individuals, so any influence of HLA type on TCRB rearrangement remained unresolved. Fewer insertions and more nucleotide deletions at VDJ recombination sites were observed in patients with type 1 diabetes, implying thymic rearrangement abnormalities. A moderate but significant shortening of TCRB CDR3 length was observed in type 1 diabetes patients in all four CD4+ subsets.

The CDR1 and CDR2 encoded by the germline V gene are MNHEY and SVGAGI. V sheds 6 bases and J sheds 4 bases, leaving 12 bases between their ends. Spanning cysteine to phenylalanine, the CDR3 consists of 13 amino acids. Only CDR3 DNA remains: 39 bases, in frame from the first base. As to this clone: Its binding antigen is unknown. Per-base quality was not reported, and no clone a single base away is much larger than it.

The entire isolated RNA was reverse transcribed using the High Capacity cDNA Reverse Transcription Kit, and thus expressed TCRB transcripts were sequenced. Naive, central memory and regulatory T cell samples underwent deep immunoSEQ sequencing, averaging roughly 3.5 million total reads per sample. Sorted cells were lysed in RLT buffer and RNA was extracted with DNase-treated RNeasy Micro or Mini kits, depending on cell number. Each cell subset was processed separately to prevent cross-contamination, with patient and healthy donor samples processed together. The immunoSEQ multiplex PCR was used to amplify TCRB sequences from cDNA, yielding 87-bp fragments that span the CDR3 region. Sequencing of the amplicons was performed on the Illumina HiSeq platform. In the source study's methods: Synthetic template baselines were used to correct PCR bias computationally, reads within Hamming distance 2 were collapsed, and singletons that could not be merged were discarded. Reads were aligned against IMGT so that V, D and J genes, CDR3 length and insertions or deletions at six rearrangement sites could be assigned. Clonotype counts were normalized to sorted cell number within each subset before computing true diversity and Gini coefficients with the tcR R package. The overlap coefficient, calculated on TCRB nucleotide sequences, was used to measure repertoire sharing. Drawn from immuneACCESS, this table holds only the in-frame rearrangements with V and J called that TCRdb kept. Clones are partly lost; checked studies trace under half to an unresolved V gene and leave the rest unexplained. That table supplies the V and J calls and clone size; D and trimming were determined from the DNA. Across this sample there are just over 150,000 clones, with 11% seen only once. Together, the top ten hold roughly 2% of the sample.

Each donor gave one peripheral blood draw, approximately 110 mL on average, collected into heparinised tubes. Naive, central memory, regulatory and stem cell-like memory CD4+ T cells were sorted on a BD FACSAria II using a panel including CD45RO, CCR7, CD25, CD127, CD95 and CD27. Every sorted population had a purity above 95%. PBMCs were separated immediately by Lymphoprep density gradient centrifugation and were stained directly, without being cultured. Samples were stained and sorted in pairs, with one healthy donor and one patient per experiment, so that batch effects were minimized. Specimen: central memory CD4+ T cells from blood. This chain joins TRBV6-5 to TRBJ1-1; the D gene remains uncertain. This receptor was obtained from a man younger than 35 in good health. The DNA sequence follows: TGTGCCAGCAGCCTACTCGGTACCACTGAAGCTTTCTTT. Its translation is CASSLLGTTEAFF.